The entry that follows covers one T cell receptor beta chain sequence. This sample was included in a study of blood T cell repertoires in COVID-19. Deletions cut 1 base from V and 4 bases from J, with 7 bases between. CDR1 is SGHAT and CDR2 is FQDESV in the germline V gene (reference sequence). This CDR3 has 13 amino acids. Authors' methods: Reference gene primer amplification in the assay estimated nucleated cell counts. The protocol was immunoSEQ multiplex PCR, while the TCRdb copy is restricted to in-frame clones and leaves out a portion. D and trimming come from the DNA, and the V and J calls and clone size come from that table. Of more than 150,000 clones listed, around three quarters are singletons.

This receptor was taken from a man aged 55 to 70 with active or convalescent COVID-19. The chain uses TRBV11-1 and TRBJ1-2; no definite D call. The sample consisted of peripheral blood. The CDR3 here is CASSLGELYGYTF. The CDR3 DNA reads TGTGCCAGCAGCTTAGGCGAACTCTATGGCTACACCTTC.